The 2 T cell receptor beta chains below come from one sample, sequenced in a study of blood T cells in healthy people across ages. Primed by a sample-barcoded 5' primer and a J-beta primer mix, a second PCR proceeded for 7 to 11 cycles. TCRdb used MiXCR to reprocess the 5' RACE reads, holding one entry per CDR3 protein. The sample holds some 930,000 distinct CDR3 sequences, almost 30% seen once. The same data also went into a second study, on T cells of mothers and their children.

The sequenced sample consisted of blood. Source of these receptors: a middle-aged woman in good health.

Details on this clonotype: Germline is not matched at one junction end, which may reflect a read error. This chain joins TRBV15 and TRBJ2-4, with unresolved D. The length of the CDR3 is 15 residues. Germline V CDR1 and CDR2: LNHNV, YYDKDF (reference sequence). The CDR3 sequence: CATSREILVQNIQCF. The CDR3 DNA reads TGTGCCACCAGCAGAGAAATATTAGTCCAAAACATTCAGTGCTTC.

In DNA form, the CDR3 reads TGTGCCAGCAGCCCGGACAGGGTGGTACGAGAGACCCAGTACTTC. The encoded protein is CASSPDRVVRETQYF. V is TRBV7-9 and J is TRBJ2-5; 8 nucleotides line up with TRBD1. Germline values: CDR1 SEHNR, CDR2 FQNEAQ (reference sequence). CDR3 size: 15 residues. V was clipped by 5 bases and J by 4 bases; unmatched bases: 9.